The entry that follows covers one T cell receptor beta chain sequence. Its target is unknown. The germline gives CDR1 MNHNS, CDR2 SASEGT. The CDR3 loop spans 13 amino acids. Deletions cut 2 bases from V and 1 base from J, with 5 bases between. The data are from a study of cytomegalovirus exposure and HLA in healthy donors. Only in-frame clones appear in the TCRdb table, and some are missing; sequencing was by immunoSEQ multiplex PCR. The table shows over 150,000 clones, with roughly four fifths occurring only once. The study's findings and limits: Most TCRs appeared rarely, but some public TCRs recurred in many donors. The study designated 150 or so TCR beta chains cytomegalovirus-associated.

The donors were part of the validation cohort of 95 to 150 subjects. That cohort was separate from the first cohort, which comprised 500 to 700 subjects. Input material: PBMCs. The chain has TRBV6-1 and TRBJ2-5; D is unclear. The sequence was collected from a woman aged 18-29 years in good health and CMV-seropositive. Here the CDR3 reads CASSEFSQETQYF. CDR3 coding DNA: TGTGCCAGCAGTGAATTCAGCCAAGAGACCCAGTACTTC.